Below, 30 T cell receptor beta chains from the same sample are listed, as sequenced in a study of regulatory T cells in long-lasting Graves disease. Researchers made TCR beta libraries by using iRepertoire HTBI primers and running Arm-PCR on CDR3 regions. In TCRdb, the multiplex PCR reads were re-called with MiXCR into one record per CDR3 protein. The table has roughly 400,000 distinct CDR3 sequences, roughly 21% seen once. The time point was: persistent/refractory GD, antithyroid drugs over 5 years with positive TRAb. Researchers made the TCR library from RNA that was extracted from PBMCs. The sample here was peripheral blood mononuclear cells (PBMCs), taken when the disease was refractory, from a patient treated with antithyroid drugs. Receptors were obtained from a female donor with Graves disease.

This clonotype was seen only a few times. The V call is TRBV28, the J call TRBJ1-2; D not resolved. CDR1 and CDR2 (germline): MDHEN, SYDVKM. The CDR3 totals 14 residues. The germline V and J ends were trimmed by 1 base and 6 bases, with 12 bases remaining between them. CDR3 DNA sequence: TGTGCCAGCAGTTTATTCGTGGACCACCATGGCTACACCTTC. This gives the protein CASSLFVDHHGYTF.

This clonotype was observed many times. CDR3 DNA: TGTGCCTGGAGTGCTGACAGACTGGCTGAAGCTTTCTTT. This codes for CAWSADRLAEAFF. The V and J genes are TRBV30 and TRBJ1-1; D is perhaps TRBD1 (5 bases). Germline V gene data show CDR1 as GTSNPN and CDR2 as SVGIG (reference sequence). Trimming stripped 1 base from V and 6 bases from J, with 12 bases between. The CDR3 extends over 13 amino acids.

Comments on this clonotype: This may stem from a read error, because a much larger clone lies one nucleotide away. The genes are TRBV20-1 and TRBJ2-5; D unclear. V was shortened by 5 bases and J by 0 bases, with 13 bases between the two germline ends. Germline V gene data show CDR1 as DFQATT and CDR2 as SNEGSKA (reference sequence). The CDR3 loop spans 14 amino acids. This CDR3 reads CSAQERAYQETQYF. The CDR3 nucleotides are TGCAGTGCTCAAGAACGGGCTTACCAAGAGACCCAGTACTTC.

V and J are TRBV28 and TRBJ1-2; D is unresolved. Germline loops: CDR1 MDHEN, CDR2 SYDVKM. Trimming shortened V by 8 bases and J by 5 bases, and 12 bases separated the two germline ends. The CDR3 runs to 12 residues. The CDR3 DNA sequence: TGTGCCAGCCGGAAAGGCTATTATGGCTACACCTTC. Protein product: CASRKGYYGYTF.

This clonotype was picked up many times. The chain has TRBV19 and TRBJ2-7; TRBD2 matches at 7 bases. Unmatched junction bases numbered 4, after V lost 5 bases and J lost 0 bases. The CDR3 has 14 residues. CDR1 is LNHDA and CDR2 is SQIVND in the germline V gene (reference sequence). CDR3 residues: CASSGAGSSYEQYF. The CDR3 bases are TGTGCCAGTAGTGGAGCGGGGAGCTCCTACGAGCAGTACTTC.

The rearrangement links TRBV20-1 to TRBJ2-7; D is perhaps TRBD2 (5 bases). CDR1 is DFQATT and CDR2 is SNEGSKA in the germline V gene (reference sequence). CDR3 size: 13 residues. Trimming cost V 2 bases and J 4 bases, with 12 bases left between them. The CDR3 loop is CSARRSETYEQYF. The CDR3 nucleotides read TGCAGTGCTAGACGTAGCGAGACATACGAGCAGTACTTC.

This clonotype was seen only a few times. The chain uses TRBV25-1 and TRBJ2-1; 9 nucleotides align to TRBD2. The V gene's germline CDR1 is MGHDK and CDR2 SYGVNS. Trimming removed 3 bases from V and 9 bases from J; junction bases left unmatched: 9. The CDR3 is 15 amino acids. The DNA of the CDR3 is TGTGCCAGCAGTGAGGCGGGAGGGGGTGATGGTGAGCAGTTCTTC. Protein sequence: CASSEAGGGDGEQFF. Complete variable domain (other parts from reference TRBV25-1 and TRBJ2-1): EADIYQTPRYLVIGTGKKITLECSQTMGHDKMYWYQQDPGMELHLIHYSYGVNSTEKGDLSSESTVSRIRTEHFPLTLESARPSHTSQYLCASSEAGGGDGEQFFGPGTRLTVL.

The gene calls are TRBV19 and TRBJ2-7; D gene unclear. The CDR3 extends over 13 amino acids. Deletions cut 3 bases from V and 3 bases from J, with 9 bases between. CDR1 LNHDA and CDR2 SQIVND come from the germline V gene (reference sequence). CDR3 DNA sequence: TGTGCCAGTAGTATCAGTACAATCTACGAGCAGTACTTC. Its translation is CASSISTIYEQYF.

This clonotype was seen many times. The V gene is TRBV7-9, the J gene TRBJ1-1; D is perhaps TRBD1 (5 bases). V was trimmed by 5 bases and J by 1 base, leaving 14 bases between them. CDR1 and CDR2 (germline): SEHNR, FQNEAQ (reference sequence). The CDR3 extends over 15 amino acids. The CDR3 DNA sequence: TGTGCCAGCAGCCAACTTGGGGGTAGGAACACTGAAGCTTTCTTT. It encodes CASSQLGGRNTEAFF.

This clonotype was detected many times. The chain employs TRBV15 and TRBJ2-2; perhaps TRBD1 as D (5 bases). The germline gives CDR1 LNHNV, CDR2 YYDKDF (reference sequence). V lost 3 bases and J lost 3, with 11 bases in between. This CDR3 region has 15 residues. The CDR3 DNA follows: TGTGCCACCAGCAGGGACAACTATTACACCGGGGAGCTGTTTTTT. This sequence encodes CATSRDNYYTGELFF.

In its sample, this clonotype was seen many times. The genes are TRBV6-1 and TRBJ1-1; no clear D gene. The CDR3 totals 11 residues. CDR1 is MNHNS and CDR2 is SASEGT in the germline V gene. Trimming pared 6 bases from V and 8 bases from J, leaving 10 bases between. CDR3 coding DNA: TGTGCCAGCAGCCAGAGGTGGGAAGCTTTCTTT. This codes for CASSQRWEAFF.

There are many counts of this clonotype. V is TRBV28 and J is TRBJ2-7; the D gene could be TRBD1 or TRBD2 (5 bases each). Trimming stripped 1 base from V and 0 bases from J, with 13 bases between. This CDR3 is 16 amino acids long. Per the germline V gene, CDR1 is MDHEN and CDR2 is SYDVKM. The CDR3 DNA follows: TGTGCCAGCAGTTTATCAGGGAGCTTAGGCTCCTACGAGCAGTACTTC. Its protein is CASSLSGSLGSYEQYF.

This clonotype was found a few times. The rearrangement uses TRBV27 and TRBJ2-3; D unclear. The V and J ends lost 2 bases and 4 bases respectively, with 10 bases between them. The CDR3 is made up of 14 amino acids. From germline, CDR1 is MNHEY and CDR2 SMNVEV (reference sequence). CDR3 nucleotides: TGTGCCAGCAGTTTAAGTTCGGTTTCAGATACGCAGTATTTT. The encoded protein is CASSLSSVSDTQYF.

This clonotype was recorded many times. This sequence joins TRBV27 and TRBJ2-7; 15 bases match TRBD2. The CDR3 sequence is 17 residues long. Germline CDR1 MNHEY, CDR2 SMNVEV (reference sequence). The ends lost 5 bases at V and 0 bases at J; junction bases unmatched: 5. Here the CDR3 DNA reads TGTGCCAGCAGTCTCGGGACTAGCGGGGGGAGCTCCTACGAGCAGTACTTC. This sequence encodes CASSLGTSGGSSYEQYF.

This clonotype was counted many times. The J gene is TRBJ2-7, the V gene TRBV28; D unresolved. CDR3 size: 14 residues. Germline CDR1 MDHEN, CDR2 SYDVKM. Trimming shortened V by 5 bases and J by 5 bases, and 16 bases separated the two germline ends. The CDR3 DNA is TGTGCCAGCAGTACCCAGGATAGGGCAGACGAGCAGTACTTC. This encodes CASSTQDRADEQYF.

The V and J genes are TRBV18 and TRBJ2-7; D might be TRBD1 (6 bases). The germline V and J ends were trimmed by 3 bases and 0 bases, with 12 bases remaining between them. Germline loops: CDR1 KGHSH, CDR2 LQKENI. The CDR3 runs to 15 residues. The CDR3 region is CASSPEGDNSYEQYF. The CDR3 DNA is TGTGCCAGCTCACCTGAAGGGGACAACTCCTACGAGCAGTACTTC.

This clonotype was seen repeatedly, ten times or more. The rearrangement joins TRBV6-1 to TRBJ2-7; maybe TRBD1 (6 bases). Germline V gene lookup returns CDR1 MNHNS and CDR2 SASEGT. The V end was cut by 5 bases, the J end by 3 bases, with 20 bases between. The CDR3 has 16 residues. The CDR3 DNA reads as TGTGCCAGCAGTCCCCCGTTCCTGACAGGACACTACGAGCAGTACTTC. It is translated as CASSPPFLTGHYEQYF.

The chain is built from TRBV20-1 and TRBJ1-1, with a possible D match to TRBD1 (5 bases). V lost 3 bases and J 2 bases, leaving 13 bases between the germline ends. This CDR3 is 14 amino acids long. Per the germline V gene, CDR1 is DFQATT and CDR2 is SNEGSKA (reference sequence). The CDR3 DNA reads TGCAGTGCTAGTTCCAGGACAAGAAACACTGAAGCTTTCTTT. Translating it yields CSASSRTRNTEAFF.

In nucleotides, the CDR3 is TGTGCCAGTAGTATATTACAGACCGTTAACCAGCCCCAGCATTTT. Translation: CASSILQTVNQPQHF. This sequence joins TRBV19 and TRBJ1-5; no definite D call. V lost 2 bases and J lost 7, with 15 bases in between. The CDR3 extends over 15 amino acids. Germline CDR1 reads LNHDA; CDR2 reads SQIVND (reference sequence).

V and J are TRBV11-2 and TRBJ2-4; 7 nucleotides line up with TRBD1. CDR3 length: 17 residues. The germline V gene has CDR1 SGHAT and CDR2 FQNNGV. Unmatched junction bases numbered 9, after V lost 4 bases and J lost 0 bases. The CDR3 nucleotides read TGTGCCAGCAGCTGGGCCGGGACAGACTTAGCCAAAAACATTCAGTACTTC. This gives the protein CASSWAGTDLAKNIQYF.

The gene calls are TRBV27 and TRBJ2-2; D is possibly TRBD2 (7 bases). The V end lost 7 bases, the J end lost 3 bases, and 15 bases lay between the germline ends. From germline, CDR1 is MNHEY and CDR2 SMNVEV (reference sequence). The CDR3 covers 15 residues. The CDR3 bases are TGTGCCAGCACGTGGGGGGGCGAGGACACCGGGGAGCTGTTTTTT. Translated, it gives CASTWGGEDTGELFF.

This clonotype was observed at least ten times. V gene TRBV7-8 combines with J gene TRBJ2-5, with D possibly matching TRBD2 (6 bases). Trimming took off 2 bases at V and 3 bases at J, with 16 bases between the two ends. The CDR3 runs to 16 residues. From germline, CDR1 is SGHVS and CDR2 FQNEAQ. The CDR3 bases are TGTGCCAGCAGCTTATGGGGAGGACTTAGAGAAGAGACCCAGTACTTC. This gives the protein CASSLWGGLREETQYF.

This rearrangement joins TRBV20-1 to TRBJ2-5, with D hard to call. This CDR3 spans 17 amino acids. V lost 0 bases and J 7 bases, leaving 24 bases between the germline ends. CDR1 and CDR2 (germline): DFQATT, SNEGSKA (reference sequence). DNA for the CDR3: TGCAGTGCTAGAGAGGATCAAAAGGCTGGTCTTTTCGGGACCCAGTACTTC. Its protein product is CSAREDQKAGLFGTQYF.

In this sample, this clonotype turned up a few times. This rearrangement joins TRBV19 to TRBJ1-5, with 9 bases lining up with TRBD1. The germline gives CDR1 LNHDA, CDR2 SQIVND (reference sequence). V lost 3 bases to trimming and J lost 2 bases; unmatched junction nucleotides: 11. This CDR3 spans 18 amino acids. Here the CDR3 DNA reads TGTGCCAGTAGTATTGGCTACGGGACAGGGTTAGGCAATCAGCCCCAGCATTTT. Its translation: CASSIGYGTGLGNQPQHF.

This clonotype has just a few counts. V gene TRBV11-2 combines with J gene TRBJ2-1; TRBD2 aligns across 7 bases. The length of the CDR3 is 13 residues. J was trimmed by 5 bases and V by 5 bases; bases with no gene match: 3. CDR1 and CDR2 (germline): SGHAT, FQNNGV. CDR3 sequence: CASSISGNNEQFF. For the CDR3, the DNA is TGTGCCAGCAGCATAAGCGGGAACAATGAGCAGTTCTTC.

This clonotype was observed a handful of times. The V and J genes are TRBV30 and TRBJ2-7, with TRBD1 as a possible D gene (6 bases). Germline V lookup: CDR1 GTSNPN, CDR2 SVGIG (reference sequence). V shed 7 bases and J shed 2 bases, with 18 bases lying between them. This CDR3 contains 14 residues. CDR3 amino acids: CASSRGEGPYEQYF. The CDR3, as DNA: TGTGCCTCCAGCAGGGGAGAGGGACCCTACGAGCAGTACTTC.

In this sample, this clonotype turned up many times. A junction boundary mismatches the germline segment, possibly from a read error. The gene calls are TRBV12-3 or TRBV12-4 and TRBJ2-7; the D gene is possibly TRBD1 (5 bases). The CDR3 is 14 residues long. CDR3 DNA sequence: TGTGCCAGCAGCTTAGAACAGGCCTCCTACGAGCAGTACTTC. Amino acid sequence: CASSLEQASYEQYF.

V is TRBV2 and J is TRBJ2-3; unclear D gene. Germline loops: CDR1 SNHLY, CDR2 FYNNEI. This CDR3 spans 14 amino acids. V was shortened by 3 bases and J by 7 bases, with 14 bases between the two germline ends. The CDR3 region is CASSEEGPHYTQYF. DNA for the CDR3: TGTGCCAGCAGTGAGGAAGGCCCCCATTATACGCAGTATTTT. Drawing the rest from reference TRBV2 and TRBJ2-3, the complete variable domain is EPEVTQTPSHQVTQMGQEVILRCVPISNHLYFYWYRQILGQKVEFLVSFYNNEISEKSEIFDDQFSVERPDGSNFTLKIRSTKLEDSAMYFCASSEEGPHYTQYFGPGTRLTVL.

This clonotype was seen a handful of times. In DNA, the CDR3 is TGCGCCACCTTGACGGATAGCTCTAGCAATCAGCCCCAGCATTTT. Translation: CATLTDSSSNQPQHF. The gene calls are TRBV10-1 and TRBJ1-5; D is unresolved. Trimming cost V 10 bases and J 0 bases, with 16 bases left between them. CDR1 is WNHNN and CDR2 is SYGVQD in the germline V gene (reference sequence). There are 15 residues in the CDR3.

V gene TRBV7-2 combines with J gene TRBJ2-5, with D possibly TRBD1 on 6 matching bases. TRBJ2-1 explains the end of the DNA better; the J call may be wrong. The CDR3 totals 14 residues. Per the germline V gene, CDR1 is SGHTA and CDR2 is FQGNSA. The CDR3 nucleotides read TGTGCCAGCAGCTCGGAGTGGGGGCCGTACGAGCAGTTCTTC. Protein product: CASSSEWGPYEQFF.